This T cell receptor (beta chain) was captured in a study of beta chain features in type 1 diabetes. The authors reverse transcribed all of the isolated RNA, so sequencing captured expressed TCRB transcripts. It was found that naive, central memory and regulatory T cell samples averaged about 4 million reads. Generated by immunoSEQ multiplex PCR, the TCRdb table keeps only in-frame clones and is missing some. The table includes nearly 250,000 clones, roughly an eighth detected once. Trimming took 4 bases from V and 4 from J, leaving 13 bases between them. The CDR3 loop spans 14 amino acids. Germline values: CDR1 MNHNS, CDR2 SASEGT. General study results and limits: Significant though moderate, a shortening of TCRB CDR3s appeared in all four CD4+ subsets of Type 1 diabetes patients. Possibly, sequencing cDNA over-represented cells that had high TCR expression levels. Lower insertion and higher deletion counts appeared at VDJ junctions in type 1 diabetes patients.

This clone was counted a few times. Its antigen remains unknown. This TCR was recovered from a woman in her forties in good health. This rearrangement joins TRBV6-1 to TRBJ1-1; D possibly corresponds to TRBD1 (6 bases). The sequencing input was naive CD4+ T cells from blood. CDR3 nucleotides: TGTGCCAGCAGTGTGGGGGGCGGGAGCACTGAAGCTTTCTTT. It encodes CASSVGGGSTEAFF.